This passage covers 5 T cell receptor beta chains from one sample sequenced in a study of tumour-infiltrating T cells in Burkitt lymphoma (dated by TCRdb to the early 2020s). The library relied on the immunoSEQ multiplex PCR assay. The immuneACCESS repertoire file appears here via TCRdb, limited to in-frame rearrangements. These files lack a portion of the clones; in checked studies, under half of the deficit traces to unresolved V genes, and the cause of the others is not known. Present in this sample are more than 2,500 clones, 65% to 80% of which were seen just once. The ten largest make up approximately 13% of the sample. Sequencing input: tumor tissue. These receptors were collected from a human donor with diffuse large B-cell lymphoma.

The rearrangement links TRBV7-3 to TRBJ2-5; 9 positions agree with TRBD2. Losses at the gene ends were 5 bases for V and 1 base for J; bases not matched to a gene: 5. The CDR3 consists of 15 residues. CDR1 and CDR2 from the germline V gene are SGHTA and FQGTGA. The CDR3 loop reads CASSPMTSGQETQYF. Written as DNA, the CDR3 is TGTGCCAGCAGCCCGATGACTAGCGGCCAAGAGACCCAGTACTTC.

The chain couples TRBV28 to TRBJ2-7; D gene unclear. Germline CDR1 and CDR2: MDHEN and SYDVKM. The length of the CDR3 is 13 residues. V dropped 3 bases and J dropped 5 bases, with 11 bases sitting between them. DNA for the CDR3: TGTGCCAGCAGTTTGCCAGGTCAAGACGAGCAGTACTTC. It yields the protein CASSLPGQDEQYF.

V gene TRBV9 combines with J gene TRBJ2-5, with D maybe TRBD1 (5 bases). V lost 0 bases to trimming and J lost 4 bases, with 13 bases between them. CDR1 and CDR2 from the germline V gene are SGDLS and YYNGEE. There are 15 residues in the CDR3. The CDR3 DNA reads TGTGCCAGCAGCGTAGCGCCAGGGTTTGGAGAGACCCAGTACTTC. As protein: CASSVAPGFGETQYF.

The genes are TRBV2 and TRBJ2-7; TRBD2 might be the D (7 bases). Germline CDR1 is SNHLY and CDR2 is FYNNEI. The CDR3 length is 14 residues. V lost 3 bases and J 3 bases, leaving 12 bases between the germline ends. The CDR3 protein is CASSEGGGLYEQYF. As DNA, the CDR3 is TGTGCCAGCAGTGAGGGGGGGGGCCTCTACGAGCAGTACTTC.

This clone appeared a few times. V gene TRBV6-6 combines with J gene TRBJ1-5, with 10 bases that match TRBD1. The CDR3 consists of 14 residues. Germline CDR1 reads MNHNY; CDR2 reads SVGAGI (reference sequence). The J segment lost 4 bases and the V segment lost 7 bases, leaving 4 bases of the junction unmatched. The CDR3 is CASKRTGGNQPQHF. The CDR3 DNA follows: TGTGCCAGCAAGAGGACAGGGGGGAATCAGCCCCAGCATTTT.